These T cell receptor beta chains were read from a single sample in a study of blood T cell repertoires in COVID-19. The repertoire was sequenced with immunoSEQ multiplex PCR; TCRdb's copy has only in-frame clones and lacks some. The profile shows roughly 100,000 clones, approximately 84% of them singletons. Sequencing input: peripheral blood. The receptors were gathered from a man in his forties with active or convalescent COVID-19. Both conserved end residues are part of each CDR3. The D gene is left open where the match is weak. For some rows the clone size is stated as once, few or many, or as a class when expanded; others skip it.

clone size: few
V gene: TRBV29-1
CDR3 length: 13
D gene: -
J gene: TRBJ2-6
CDR3 DNA: TGCAGCGTTGCTCCCGCGGGGGCCAACGTCCTGACTTTC
CDR3 protein: CSVAPAGANVLTF

clone size: -
V gene: TRBV18
CDR3 length: 17
D gene: -
J gene: TRBJ1-1
CDR3 DNA: TGTGCCAGCTCACCTCAATTTGATTCCAGGTTGAACACTGAAGCTTTCTTT
CDR3 protein: CASSPQFDSRLNTEAFF

clone size: -
V gene: TRBV4-2
CDR3 length: 16
D gene: TRBD2
J gene: TRBJ2-3
CDR3 DNA: TGTGCCAGCAGCCCAGGAGGACTAGTGGCCCCAGATACGCAGTATTTT
CDR3 protein: CASSPGGLVAPDTQYF

clone size: -
V gene: TRBV5-1
CDR3 length: 13
D gene: TRBD1
J gene: TRBJ2-7
CDR3 DNA: TGCGCCAGCAGCTTGGTACAGGGGTACGAGCAGTACTTC
CDR3 protein: CASSLVQGYEQYF

clone size: -
V gene: TRBV7-9
CDR3 length: 16
D gene: TRBD2
J gene: TRBJ2-3
CDR3 DNA: TGTGCCAGCGAAACGGGGGGGCCAACCTTCACAGATACGCAGTATTTT
CDR3 protein: CASETGGPTFTDTQYF

clone size: few
V gene: TRBV29-1
CDR3 length: 16
D gene: TRBD1
J gene: TRBJ1-2
CDR3 DNA: TGCAGCGTTGAATTCCAACCGGGACAGCGTAACTATGGCTACACCTTC
CDR3 protein: CSVEFQPGQRNYGYTF

clone size: -
V gene: TRBV14
CDR3 length: 16
D gene: -
J gene: TRBJ1-3
CDR3 DNA: TGTGCCAGCAGCCGGAGCGGAGGTTTCTCTGGAAACACCATATATTTT
CDR3 protein: CASSRSGGFSGNTIYF

clone size: -
V gene: TRBV5-5
CDR3 length: 13
D gene: TRBD1
J gene: TRBJ2-1
CDR3 DNA: TGTGCCAGCAGACAAACAGGGGTCAATGAGCAGTTCTTC
CDR3 protein: CASRQTGVNEQFF

clone size: -
V gene: TRBV7-9
CDR3 length: 16
D gene: TRBD2
J gene: TRBJ2-3
CDR3 DNA: TGTGCCAGCAGCCCGAAGACTAGCGGGGGGAGAGATACGCAGTATTTT
CDR3 protein: CASSPKTSGGRDTQYF

clone size: -
V gene: TRBV7-3
CDR3 length: 18
D gene: -
J gene: TRBJ2-6
CDR3 DNA: TGTGCCAGCAGCTTAACTGGGGGGTCTATCTCTGGGGCCAACGTCCTGACTTTC
CDR3 protein: CASSLTGGSISGANVLTF